Reported below is one T cell receptor beta chain. Its antigen remains unknown. Any gene name here is a mouse gene name. The read finishes 1 residue shy of the CDR3 end, and the germline J gene is used to complete it. This specimen comes from a study of tissue T cells after allogeneic stem cell transplantation. Time point: mouse harvest day 7 after allogeneic transplant. Each mouse received 10^7 T-cell-depleted marrow cells plus 10^6 splenic CD5+ T cells by tail vein. Tissues came from B6→BALB/c major-mismatch GVHD mice at day 7 or 14. Sequencing of TCRbeta CDR3 at survey depth gave sequences and template counts. The data were produced by immunoSEQ multiplex PCR, yet TCRdb's version contains in-frame clones alone and is incomplete. The sample consists of 3,800 or so clones, approximately 48% of them appearing once. General study points: Tissue-detected TCR repertoire was only partly captured by blood and spleen T cells. Shared clones across patients were few; motif clustering revealed tissue-specific shared signatures.

V gave up 6 bases and J gave up 1 base, with 4 bases separating them. This CDR3 spans 12 amino acids. Germline values: CDR1 FNHDT, CDR2 SITEND (reference sequence). Specimen: lymph node tissue. The source is a female BALB/c mouse given C57BL/6 T cells with graft-versus-host disease after an allogeneic hematopoietic cell transplant. This sequence joins TRBV19 and TRBJ2-2; D not resolved. CDR3 sequence reads: CASTINTGQLYF. CDR3 DNA (partial): TGTGCCAGCACCATAAACACCGGGCAGCTCTAC.